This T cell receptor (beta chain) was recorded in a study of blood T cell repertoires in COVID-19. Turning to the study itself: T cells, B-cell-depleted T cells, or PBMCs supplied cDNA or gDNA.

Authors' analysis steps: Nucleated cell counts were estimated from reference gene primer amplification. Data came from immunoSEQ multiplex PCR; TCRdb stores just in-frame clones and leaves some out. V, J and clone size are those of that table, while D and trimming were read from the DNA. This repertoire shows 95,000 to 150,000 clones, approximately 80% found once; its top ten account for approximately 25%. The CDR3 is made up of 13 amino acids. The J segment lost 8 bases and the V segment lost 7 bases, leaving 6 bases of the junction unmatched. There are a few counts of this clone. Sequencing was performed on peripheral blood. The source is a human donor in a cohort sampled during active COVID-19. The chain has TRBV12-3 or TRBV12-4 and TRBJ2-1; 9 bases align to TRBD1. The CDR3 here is CASKGQGLHEQFF. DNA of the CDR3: TGTGCCAGCAAGGGACAGGGATTACATGAGCAGTTCTTC.